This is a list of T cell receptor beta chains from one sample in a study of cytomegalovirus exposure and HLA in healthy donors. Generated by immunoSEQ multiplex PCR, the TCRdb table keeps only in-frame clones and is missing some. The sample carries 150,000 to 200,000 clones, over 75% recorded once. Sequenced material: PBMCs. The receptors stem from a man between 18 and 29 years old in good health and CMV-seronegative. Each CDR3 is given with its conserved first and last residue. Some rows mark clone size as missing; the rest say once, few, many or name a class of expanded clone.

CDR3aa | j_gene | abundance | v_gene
CASSLGMLVPDTQYF | TRBJ2-3 | NA | TRBV5-1
CASSRTGGSPDGYTF | TRBJ1-2 | NA | TRBV6-6
CASSLGSGRVYTF | TRBJ1-2 | NA | TRBV7-6
CASSDTTSGSVELFF | TRBJ2-2 | NA | TRBV6-4
CASRGGGGGKTQYF | TRBJ2-3 | NA | TRBV6-6
CASSPLAVAYNEQFF | TRBJ2-1 | NA | TRBV11-2
CASSERDRAYYGYTF | TRBJ1-2 | NA | TRBV2
CASSIAYGDEQYF | TRBJ2-7 | NA | TRBV19
CASKLADTEAFF | TRBJ1-1 | once | TRBV10-3
CASSVVVSGGRNTGELFF | TRBJ2-2 | NA | TRBV9
CASSLLRTADNQPQHF | TRBJ1-5 | NA | TRBV7-8
CASSLLDGGVGLAKNIQYF | TRBJ2-4 | NA | TRBV28
CASRQGAEDTQYF | TRBJ2-3 | NA | TRBV2
CATKRENSYEQYF | NA | NA | TRBV15
CASSDSQDTGELFF | TRBJ2-2 | medium-sized | TRBV6-4
CASSQDASGRLSYEQYF | TRBJ2-7 | NA | TRBV4-3
CASSRTSGGGTDTQYF | TRBJ2-3 | NA | TRBV7-9
CASSQDPGGRTQYF | TRBJ2-5 | NA | TRBV4-3
CAWSVSGNTIYF | TRBJ1-3 | NA | TRBV30
CASSLAAGLFSGNTIYF | TRBJ1-3 | NA | TRBV7-9
CASSRPQTGTNQPQHF | TRBJ1-5 | NA | TRBV28
CASRSGTGVDEQFF | TRBJ2-1 | NA | TRBV7-2
CASSQGRQDTEAFF | TRBJ1-1 | few | TRBV4-3
CASSKPSGGAHYGYTF | TRBJ1-2 | NA | TRBV4-2
CASSPGTSGYEQYF | TRBJ2-7 | NA | TRBV9
CASSPGTFTDTQYF | TRBJ2-3 | NA | TRBV7-2
CASRLAGALSYEQYF | TRBJ2-7 | NA | TRBV7-2